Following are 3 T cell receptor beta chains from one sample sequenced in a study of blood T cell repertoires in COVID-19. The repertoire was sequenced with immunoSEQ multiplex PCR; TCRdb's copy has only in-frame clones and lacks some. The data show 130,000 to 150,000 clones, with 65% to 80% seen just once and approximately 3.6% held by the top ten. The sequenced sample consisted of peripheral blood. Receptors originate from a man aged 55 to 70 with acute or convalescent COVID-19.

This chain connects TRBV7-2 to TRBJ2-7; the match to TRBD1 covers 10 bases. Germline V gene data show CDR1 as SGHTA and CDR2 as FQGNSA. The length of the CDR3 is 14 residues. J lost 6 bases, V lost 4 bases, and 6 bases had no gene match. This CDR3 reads CASSSGQGGGEQYF. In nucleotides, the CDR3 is TGTGCCAGCAGCTCAGGACAGGGGGGAGGCGAGCAGTACTTC.

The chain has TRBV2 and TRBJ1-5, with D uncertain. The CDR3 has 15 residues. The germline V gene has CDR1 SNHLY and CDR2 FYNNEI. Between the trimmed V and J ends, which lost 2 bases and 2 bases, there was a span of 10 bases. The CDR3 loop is CASSEQAGGNQPQHF. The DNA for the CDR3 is TGTGCCAGCAGTGAACAGGCCGGGGGCAATCAGCCCCAGCATTTT. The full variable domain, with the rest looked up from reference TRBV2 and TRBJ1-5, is EPEVTQTPSHQVTQMGQEVILRCVPISNHLYFYWYRQILGQKVEFLVSFYNNEISEKSEIFDDQFSVERPDGSNFTLKIRSTKLEDSAMYFCASSEQAGGNQPQHFGDGTRLSIL.

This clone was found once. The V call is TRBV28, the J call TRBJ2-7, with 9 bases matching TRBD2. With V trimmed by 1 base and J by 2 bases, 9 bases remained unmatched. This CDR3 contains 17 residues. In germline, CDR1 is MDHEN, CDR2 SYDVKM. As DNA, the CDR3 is TGTGCCAGCAGTTTATCTCTCTTAGCGGGAGTCGCCTACGAGCAGTACTTC. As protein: CASSLSLLAGVAYEQYF.